What follows are 8 T cell receptor beta chains derived from one specimen sequenced in a study of shared clonotypes between healthy human individuals. Clones were read by immunoSEQ multiplex PCR, and TCRdb kept only the in-frame ones, dropping some. The sample lists approximately 500,000 clones, more than 65% occurring once. The specimen was PBMCs. Source of these receptors: a woman between 35 and 50 years old in good health. Some clones in this sample may be carry-over from other donors' samples.

This chain joins TRBV7-9 and TRBJ2-1; TRBD1 agrees at 11 bases. The V segment lost 7 bases and the J segment 12 bases; nucleotides outside the gene matches: 11. Germline V gene lookup returns CDR1 SEHNR and CDR2 FQNEAQ (reference sequence). The CDR3 loop spans 14 amino acids. The CDR3 loop reads CASTGQGAGFVQFF. CDR3 bases: TGTGCCAGCACCGGACAGGGGGCCGGGTTTGTGCAGTTCTTC. Variable domain in full (rest from reference TRBV7-9 and TRBJ2-1): DTGVSQNPRHKITKRGQNVTFRCDPISEHNRLYWYRQTLGQGPEFLTYFQNEAQLEKSRLLSDRFSAERPKGSFSTLEIQRTEQGDSAMYLCASTGQGAGFVQFFGPGTRLTVL.

The V and J genes are TRBV10-3 and TRBJ2-7, with unresolved D. Germline V gene lookup returns CDR1 ENHRY and CDR2 SYGVKD. Trimming removed 3 bases from V and 4 bases from J, with 4 bases in between. CDR3 size: 11 residues. CDR3 in amino acids: CAISDSYEQYF. The CDR3 nucleotides read TGTGCCATCAGTGACAGTTACGAGCAGTACTTC.

V gene TRBV21-1 combines with J gene TRBJ1-2. TRBV21-1 is a pseudogene locus. The CDR3 loop spans 12 amino acids. The DNA of the CDR3 is TGTGCCAGCAGGGGTAGTGGAGATGGCTACACCTTC. Translated: CASRGSGDGYTF.

The sample holds a few counts of this clone. The rearrangement joins TRBV6-1 to TRBJ2-3; 11 bases are a match to TRBD2. Looked up from germline, CDR1 is MNHNS and CDR2 is SASEGT. The length of the CDR3 is 16 residues. V was clipped by 4 bases and J by 2 bases; unmatched bases: 5. CDR3 DNA: TGTGCCAGCAGTGTGGCTAGCGGGAGGTACACAGATACGCAGTATTTT. Its protein is CASSVASGRYTDTQYF.

This rearrangement joins TRBV7-9 to TRBJ2-3; 13 positions agree with TRBD2. The CDR3 loop spans 16 amino acids. J lost 5 bases, V lost 6 bases, and 8 bases had no gene match. Germline assignment: CDR1 SEHNR and CDR2 FQNEAQ (reference sequence). DNA of the CDR3: TGTGCCAGCAGGCCCGGGACTAGCGGGATAAGAGATACGCAGTATTTT. Translation: CASRPGTSGIRDTQYF. The whole variable domain, filled in from reference TRBV7-9 and TRBJ2-3, reads DTGVSQNPRHKITKRGQNVTFRCDPISEHNRLYWYRQTLGQGPEFLTYFQNEAQLEKSRLLSDRFSAERPKGSFSTLEIQRTEQGDSAMYLCASRPGTSGIRDTQYFGPGTRLTVL.

This clone was counted at least ten times. The V call is TRBV5-1, the J call TRBJ1-2; perhaps TRBD1 as D (5 bases). Trimming left V 0 bases short and J 4 bases short, with 25 bases between. The CDR3 spans 19 residues. CDR1 is SGHRS and CDR2 is YFSETQ in the germline V gene. CDR3 region: CASSLGHGSLFEGIYGYTF. The CDR3 nucleotides read TGCGCCAGCAGCTTGGGACACGGATCTCTTTTCGAGGGGATCTATGGCTACACCTTC. Full variable domain (rest looked up from reference TRBV5-1 and TRBJ1-2): KAGVTQTPRYLIKTRGQQVTLSCSPISGHRSVSWYQQTPGQGLQFLFEYFSETQRNKGNFPGRFSGRQFSNSRSEMNVSTLELGDSALYLCASSLGHGSLFEGIYGYTFGSGTRLTVV.

This clone has only a few counts. The chain links TRBV27 to TRBJ1-4, with a weak D call TRBD1 (5 bases). Trimming pared 5 bases from V and 5 bases from J, leaving 6 bases between. From germline, CDR1 is MNHEY and CDR2 SMNVEV (reference sequence). The CDR3 totals 12 residues. DNA for the CDR3: TGTGCCAGCAGTCCAGGGAATGAAAAACTGTTTTTT. It codes for CASSPGNEKLFF. Combining the CDR3 with reference TRBV27 and TRBJ1-4 gives the whole variable domain EAQVTQNPRYLITVTGKKLTVTCSQNMNHEYMSWYRQDPGLGLRQIYYSMNVEVTDKGDVPEGYKVSRKEKRNFPLILESPSPNQTSLYFCASSPGNEKLFFGSGTQLSVL.

With respect to this clone: With a far larger clone one base away, a read error is the likely cause. Distinct nucleotide sequences in the sample also encode this CDR3. V and J are TRBV28 and TRBJ2-7; possible D gene TRBD2, 5 bases. This CDR3 contains 15 residues. Germline V CDR1 and CDR2: MDHEN, SYDVKM. Trimming left V 3 bases short and J 2 bases short, with 14 bases between. The CDR3 nucleotides are TGTGCCAGCAGTTTTGATCGGGGTATGACCTACGAGCAGTACTTC. It yields the protein CASSFDRGMTYEQYF.